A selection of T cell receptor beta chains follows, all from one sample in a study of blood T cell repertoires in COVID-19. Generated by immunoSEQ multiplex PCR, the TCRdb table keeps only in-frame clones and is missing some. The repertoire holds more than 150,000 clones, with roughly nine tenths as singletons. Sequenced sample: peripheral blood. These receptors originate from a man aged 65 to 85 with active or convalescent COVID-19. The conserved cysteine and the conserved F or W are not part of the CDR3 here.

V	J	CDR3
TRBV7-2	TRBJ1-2	ASSPRDSLMGYGYT
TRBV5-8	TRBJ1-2	ASSLWRGEGYT
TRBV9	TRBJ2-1	ASSVGTRGRPYNEQF
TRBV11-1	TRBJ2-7	ASSLGTGIYEQY
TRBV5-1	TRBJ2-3	ASSQLAGVGTDTQY
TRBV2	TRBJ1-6	ASSAAGNSPLH
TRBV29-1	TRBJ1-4	SVMGEPTNEKLF
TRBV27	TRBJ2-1	ASRTGIWGNEQF
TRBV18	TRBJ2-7	ASSPAGQGEQY
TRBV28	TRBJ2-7	ASSLGGSSYEQY
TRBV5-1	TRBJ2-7	ASSLGGERGSYEQY
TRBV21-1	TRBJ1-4	ASSCPAQGTGVNEKLF
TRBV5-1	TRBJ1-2	ASSLAQGVYGYT
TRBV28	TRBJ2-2	ASTSFSGRAVGELF
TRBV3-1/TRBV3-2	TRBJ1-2	ASTTTGGQGYT
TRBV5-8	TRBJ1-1	ASSLYRGLNTEAF
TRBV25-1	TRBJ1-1	ASSELGGGNTEAF
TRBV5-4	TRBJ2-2	ASTKRGLGSFGELF
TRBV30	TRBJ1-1	AWSAGLRTEAF
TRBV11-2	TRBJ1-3	ASSLHRTSSGNTIY
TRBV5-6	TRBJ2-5	ASSFLGGVHQETQY
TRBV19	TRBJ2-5	ASSIVWVAGKETQY
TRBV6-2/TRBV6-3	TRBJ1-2	ASSQGLYGYT
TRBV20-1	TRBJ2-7	SAVLYEQY
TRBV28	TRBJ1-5	ASSERGGINQPQH
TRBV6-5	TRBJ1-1	ASSYPSRGLNTEAF
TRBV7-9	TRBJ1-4	ASSSFATNEKLF
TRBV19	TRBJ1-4	ASSQTGGDEKLF
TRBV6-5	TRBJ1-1	ASSPGTGVNTEAF
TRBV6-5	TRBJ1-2	ASSLDRVHGYT
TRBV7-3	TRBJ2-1	ASSEQAGAQF
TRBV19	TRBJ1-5	ASSLGQGNQPQH
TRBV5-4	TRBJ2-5	ASSTHHPLADETQY
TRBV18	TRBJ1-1	ASSPYTGVTEAF
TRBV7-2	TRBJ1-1	ASSVSLGTPSKVRAF
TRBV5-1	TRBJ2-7	ASSLDRDNAYEQY
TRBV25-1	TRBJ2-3	ASSAGTDTQY